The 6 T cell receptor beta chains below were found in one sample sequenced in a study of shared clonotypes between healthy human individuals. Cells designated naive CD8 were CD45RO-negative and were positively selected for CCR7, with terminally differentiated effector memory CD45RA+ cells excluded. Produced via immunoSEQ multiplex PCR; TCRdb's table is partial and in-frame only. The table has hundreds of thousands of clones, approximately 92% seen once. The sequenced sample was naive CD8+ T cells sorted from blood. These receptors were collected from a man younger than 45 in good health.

This chain's CDR3 is CASTPNGGGPYEQYF. CDR3 nucleotides: TGTGCCAGCACCCCGAATGGTGGGGGGCCCTACGAGCAGTACTTC. The chain couples TRBV11-1 to TRBJ2-7; TRBD1 or TRBD2 may be the D gene (6 bases each). In germline, CDR1 is SGHAT, CDR2 FQDESV (reference sequence). The CDR3 consists of 15 residues. Trimming pared 7 bases from V and 2 bases from J, leaving 18 bases between.

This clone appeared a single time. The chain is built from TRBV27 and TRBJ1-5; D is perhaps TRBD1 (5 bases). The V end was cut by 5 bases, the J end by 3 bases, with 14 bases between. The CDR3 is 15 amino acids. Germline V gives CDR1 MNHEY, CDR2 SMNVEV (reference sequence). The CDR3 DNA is TGTGCCAGCAGTCCTAGGGACCGACTCAATCAGCCCCAGCATTTT. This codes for CASSPRDRLNQPQHF.

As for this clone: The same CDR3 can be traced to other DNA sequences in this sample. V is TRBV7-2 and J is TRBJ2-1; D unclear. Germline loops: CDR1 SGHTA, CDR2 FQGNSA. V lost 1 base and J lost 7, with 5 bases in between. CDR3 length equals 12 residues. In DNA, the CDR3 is TGTGCCAGCAGCTTAGTTGGGAATGAGCAGTTCTTC. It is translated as CASSLVGNEQFF. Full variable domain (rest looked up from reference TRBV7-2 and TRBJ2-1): GAGVSQSPSNKVTEKGKDVELRCDPISGHTALYWYRQSLGQGLEFLIYFQGNSAPDKSGLPSDRFSAERTGGSVSTLTIQRTQQEDSAVYLCASSLVGNEQFFGPGTRLTVL.

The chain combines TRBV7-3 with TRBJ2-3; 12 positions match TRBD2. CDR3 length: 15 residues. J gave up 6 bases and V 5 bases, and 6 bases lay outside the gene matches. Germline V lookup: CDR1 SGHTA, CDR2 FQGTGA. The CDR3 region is CASSQTSGRGDTQYF. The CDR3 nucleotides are TGTGCCAGCAGCCAGACTAGCGGGAGAGGGGATACGCAGTATTTT.

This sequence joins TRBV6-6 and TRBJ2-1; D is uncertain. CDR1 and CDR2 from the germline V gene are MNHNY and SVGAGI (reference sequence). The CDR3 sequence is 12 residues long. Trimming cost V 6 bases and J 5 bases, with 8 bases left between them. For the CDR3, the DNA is TGTGCCAGCAGGAACAGTGACAATGAGCAGTTCTTC. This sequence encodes CASRNSDNEQFF.

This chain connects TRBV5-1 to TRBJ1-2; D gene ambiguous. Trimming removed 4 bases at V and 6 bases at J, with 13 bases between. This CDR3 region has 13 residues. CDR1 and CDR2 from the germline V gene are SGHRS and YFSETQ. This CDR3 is CASSQDPGDGYTF. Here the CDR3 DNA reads TGCGCCAGCAGCCAAGACCCCGGTGATGGCTACACCTTC.